What follows is one T cell receptor (beta chain) and its context. In this sample, this clonotype turned up a few times. Its antigen target is currently unknown. There are no base qualities to consult, and no much larger clone falls within one base. This record comes from a study of T cells after yellow fever vaccination (dated by TCRdb to the late 2010s). The study in broad terms: Libraries from fractions with low cell numbers were prepared with the SMART-Seq v4 Ultra Low Input RNA kit. The cohort comprised two healthy male donors, one aged 18 to 30 and one aged 30 to 40 years. To follow T-cell clones before and after primary and booster YFV17D yellow fever vaccination, bulk TCR alpha and beta repertoires were sequenced over time. Bulk PBMC replicates and cell subsets were isolated from blood drawn at multiple timepoints before and after both primary and secondary immunization. What the work shows at the level of the full study, not this receptor alone: Because abundant contaminating clonotypes from the bulk population could be contained in FACS-sorted repertoires, computational filtering was required. Because only a couple of donors were included in the study, the extent to which the findings can be generalized is limited. The secondary T-cell response was weaker than the primary response but faster, peaking on day 5 instead of day 15. A small fraction of clonotypes appeared in both the CD4 and CD8 compartments, likely as a result of convergent recombination. Most clones expanded after primary vaccination (approximately 96% of CD4 and 70% to 90% of CD8) were re-detected after the booster, suggesting that broad memory maintenance occurred.

The treatment or condition label of this sample denotes: live attenuated yellow fever vaccine strain. At each blood-draw timepoint, two biological replicates of bulk PBMCs were collected. A standard Ficoll-Paque protocol was used to isolate PBMCs from peripheral blood. TriZol was used to extract RNA from bulk PBMCs, CD4 and CD8 fractions, and dextramer-positive and dextramer-negative fractions. TCR cDNA was synthesized by 5'RACE template switching, which introduced a universal primer site and unique molecular identifiers. Priming for cDNA synthesis came from both the TCR alpha and TCR beta constant segments. Library amplification used two PCR steps, and the second PCR step added sample barcodes and sequencing adapters. Libraries were sequenced on Illumina HiSeq 2500 (2x100 bp) or NovaSeq (2x150 bp). The authors' pipeline ran thus. Reads were demultiplexed and collapsed into UMI consensus sequences with MIGEC, and V(D)J alignment was performed with MiXCR. Using edgeR on replicate PBMC samples, clonotypes were called vaccine-responding if FDR was below 0.01 and the log2 fold change was above 5 up to day 15. CD4 or CD8 identity was assigned to each bulk clonotype according to whether the clonotype was present at higher abundance in the sequenced CD4 repertoire or the sequenced CD8 repertoire. The public reads were reprocessed in TCRdb via fastp at Q25 and MiXCR, keeping in-frame beta chains. Here each entry gathers all rows of one CDR3 protein and keeps the most common genes and DNA. None of the V and J calls come from the authors' own analysis; TCRdb made them. This sample gives hundreds of thousands of distinct CDR3 sequences in total; roughly an eighth of them show up just once. The ten most abundant clones make up just under 15% of the sample.

At the junction V is shortened by 0 bases and J by 4 bases, with 10 bases in between. The germline V gene specifies LGHNA as CDR1 and YSLEER as CDR2. From cysteine to phenylalanine, the CDR3 is 14 amino acids long. This entry keeps only the CDR3 DNA: 42 bases, framed from base 1. The sequence links TRBV4-3 to TRBJ2-7, with the D gene possibly TRBD1 or TRBD2, each one fitting 5 bases. This TCR derives from a man younger than 40 who received the YFV17D yellow fever vaccine. Material: PBMCs, obtained on the day of the yellow fever booster vaccination. The CDR3 protein sequence reads: CASSQDPGLYEQYF. Read as DNA, the sequence is TGCGCCAGCAGCCAAGATCCGGGGCTGTACGAGCAGTACTTC.